A selection of T cell receptor beta chains follows, all from one sample in a study of T cells after yellow fever vaccination. MiXCR was run by TCRdb on the 5' RACE reads, yielding one entry per CDR3 protein. The sample records 550,000 or so distinct CDR3 sequences, about a fifth being singletons. This specimen consisted of PBMCs, obtained 15 days after the yellow fever booster vaccination. The receptors were gathered from a man younger than 45 who received the YFV17D yellow fever vaccine. The CDR3 runs from the conserved cysteine through the conserved F or W. D genes are given only for firm matches. Clone size is given for some rows only: seen once, a few or many times, or a class if the clone is expanded.

J gene,V gene,D gene,clone size,CDR3 protein,CDR3 DNA
TRBJ2-3,TRBV5-1,.,few,CASQGGQLTDTQYF,TGCGCCAGCCAAGGGGGACAACTCACAGATACGCAGTATTTT
TRBJ2-1,TRBV12-3/TRBV12-4,.,.,CASRLESGQFF,TGTGCCAGCAGACTTGAGAGTGGGCAGTTCTTC
TRBJ1-6,TRBV12-3/TRBV12-4,.,.,CASSFTGQYNSPLHF,TGTGCCAGCAGCTTCACCGGACAGTATAATTCACCCCTCCACTTT
TRBJ2-2,TRBV10-2,.,.,CASSYRDSIANTGELFF,TGCGCCAGCAGCTACCGGGACTCAATTGCGAACACCGGGGAGCTGTTTTTT
TRBJ2-6,TRBV29-1,.,few,CSVVGQGSTGANVLTF,TGCAGCGTTGTAGGTCAGGGATCAACCGGGGCCAACGTCCTGACTTTC
TRBJ1-2,TRBV12-3/TRBV12-4,.,.,CASSRGKDTTNGYTF,TGTGCCAGCAGTAGGGGAAAGGACACCACTAATGGCTACACCTTC
TRBJ2-7,TRBV10-3,.,.,CAVTGELTYEQYF,TGTGCCGTCACGGGCGAACTCACCTACGAGCAGTACTTC
TRBJ2-7,TRBV10-3,.,few,CAISESPRDSYEQYF,TGTGCCATCAGTGAGTCACCCAGGGACTCCTACGAGCAGTACTTC
TRBJ2-7,TRBV3-1,.,.,CASSPAAPGEQYF,TGTGCCAGCAGCCCGGCCGCTCCTGGCGAGCAGTACTTC
TRBJ2-1,TRBV7-3,.,few,CASSLGTSSSYNEQFF,TGTGCCAGCAGCTTAGGGACCTCAAGCTCCTACAATGAGCAGTTCTTC
TRBJ2-7,TRBV15,TRBD2,few,CATSREASGFSYEQYF,TGTGCCACCAGCAGAGAGGCTAGCGGGTTCTCCTACGAGCAGTACTTC
TRBJ2-1,TRBV5-1,TRBD1,.,CASSNDQGAVQFF,TGCGCCAGCAGCAACGATCAGGGGGCAGTGCAGTTCTTC
TRBJ2-1,TRBV7-2,TRBD1,.,CASSFRGSNEQFF,TGTGCCAGCAGCTTCAGGGGGTCAAATGAGCAGTTCTTC
TRBJ2-5,TRBV29-1,.,few,CSVVRGQETQYF,TGCAGCGTTGTACGGGGCCAAGAGACCCAGTACTTC
TRBJ1-2,TRBV6-5,.,few,CASGIGAYGYTF,TGTGCCAGCGGGATCGGGGCCTATGGCTACACCTTC
TRBJ2-4,TRBV11-2,.,.,CASSLEGWGRGKNIQYF,TGTGCCAGCAGCTTAGAGGGGTGGGGCAGAGGCAAAAACATTCAGTACTTC
TRBJ2-7,TRBV12-3/TRBV12-4,TRBD2,few,CASRSRGTSSYEQYF,TGTGCCAGCAGGTCTCGCGGGACTAGCAGCTACGAGCAGTACTTC
TRBJ1-4,TRBV20-1,.,few,CSAETRQRRQDEKLFF,TGCAGTGCAGAGACGCGACAGAGACGGCAGGATGAAAAACTGTTTTTT
TRBJ1-1,TRBV6-1,.,.,CASIGREVSEAFF,TGTGCCAGCATTGGCAGGGAAGTCTCTGAAGCTTTCTTT
TRBJ2-3,TRBV7-2,TRBD1,.,CASSLIFRGPTDTQYF,TGTGCCAGCAGCTTAATATTCAGGGGGCCTACAGATACGCAGTATTTT
TRBJ2-3,TRBV24-1,.,few,CATSGHLTDTQYF,TGTGCCACCAGTGGTCACCTCACAGATACGCAGTATTTT
TRBJ2-7,TRBV12-3/TRBV12-4,.,few,CASTAGASPSYEQYF,TGTGCCAGCACCGCTGGGGCTAGCCCAAGCTACGAGCAGTACTTC
TRBJ2-3,TRBV4-3,TRBD2,few,CASSQDETGLAGSSDTQYF,TGCGCCAGCAGCCAAGATGAAACCGGACTAGCGGGTTCCTCAGATACGCAGTATTTT
TRBJ2-1,TRBV15,.,few,CATSRDRSSSLSYNEQFF,TGTGCCACCAGCAGAGATCGGTCTAGTTCACTGTCCTACAATGAGCAGTTCTTC
TRBJ2-7,TRBV6-2/TRBV6-3,.,few,CASSYRAGPPYEQYF,TGTGCCAGCAGTTACAGAGCAGGACCCCCCTACGAGCAGTACTTC
TRBJ2-2,TRBV30,.,.,CAWSLNTGELFF,TGTGCCTGGAGTTTGAACACCGGGGAGCTGTTTTTT
TRBJ2-2,TRBV21-1,.,few,CAITPRGPGELFF,TGTGCCATAACACCCAGGGGGCCCGGGGAGCTGTTTTTT
TRBJ2-7,TRBV20-1,TRBD2,few,CSARDPLAGEREQYF,TGCAGTGCTAGAGATCCTTTAGCGGGAGAGCGCGAGCAGTACTTC
TRBJ2-3,TRBV7-2,TRBD2,few,CASSLRLGTMLDTQYF,TGTGCCAGCAGCCTAAGGCTTGGGACTATGCTAGATACGCAGTATTTT
TRBJ2-3,TRBV20-1,.,once,CSATASTDTQYF,TGCAGTGCTACAGCGAGCACAGATACGCAGTATTTT
TRBJ1-1,TRBV5-6,TRBD1,.,CASSINRGWGTEAFF,TGTGCCAGCAGCATCAACAGGGGTTGGGGCACTGAAGCTTTCTTT
TRBJ1-4,TRBV20-1,.,.,CRAHSGKEKLFF,TGCAGAGCACATAGCGGGAAGGAAAAACTGTTTTTT
TRBJ2-3,TRBV7-2,TRBD2,.,CASSPQRGGADTQYF,TGTGCCAGCAGCCCCCAGCGGGGTGGGGCAGATACGCAGTATTTT
TRBJ2-1,TRBV5-1,.,.,CASSPTQGPGRSEQFF,TGCGCCAGCAGCCCGACTCAGGGCCCCGGGCGGAGTGAGCAGTTCTTC
TRBJ2-1,TRBV5-5,.,few,CASSLTRDTSNEQFF,TGTGCCAGCAGCCTTACTCGGGACACAAGCAATGAGCAGTTCTTC
TRBJ1-6,TRBV28,.,.,CASREPSSYNSPLHF,TGTGCCAGCAGAGAGCCGAGCTCCTATAATTCACCCCTCCACTTT
TRBJ2-2,TRBV20-1,TRBD1,.,CSARDARTGPTGELFF,TGCAGTGCTAGAGATGCTCGGACAGGGCCCACCGGGGAGCTGTTTTTT
TRBJ2-4,TRBV12-3/TRBV12-4,TRBD2,few,CASTHFEAGVLYF,TGTGCCAGCACCCACTTCGAAGCGGGAGTTTTATACTTC
TRBJ2-4,TRBV25-1,.,.,CASRQGAKNIQYF,TGTGCCAGCAGACAGGGAGCCAAAAACATTCAGTACTTC
TRBJ1-4,TRBV7-6,TRBD1,.,CASGGQTNEKLFF,TGTGCCAGCGGGGGACAGACTAATGAAAAACTGTTTTTT
TRBJ1-1,TRBV5-1,.,few,CASSLVGGPTEAFF,TGCGCCAGCAGCTTGGTGGGAGGCCCCACTGAAGCTTTCTTT
TRBJ2-5,TRBV15,.,.,CATSRDKIETQYF,TGTGCCACCAGCAGAGATAAAATCGAGACCCAGTACTTC
TRBJ2-4,TRBV7-9,TRBD1,.,CASSPDRVRAKNIQYF,TGTGCCAGCAGCCCAGACAGGGTTCGGGCCAAAAACATTCAGTACTTC
TRBJ2-3,TRBV14,.,few,CASSQRSARDTQYF,TGTGCCAGCAGCCAACGCTCTGCCCGGGATACGCAGTATTTT
TRBJ2-7,TRBV4-2,.,.,CASSQDRDISEQYF,TGTGCCAGCAGCCAAGATAGGGACATTTCTGAGCAGTACTTC
TRBJ2-2,TRBV28,.,.,CAGLSANTGELFF,TGTGCCGGGTTATCAGCGAACACCGGGGAGCTGTTTTTT
TRBJ1-1,TRBV3-1,TRBD1,.,CASSQAPGQNLYTEAFF,TGTGCCAGCAGCCAAGCCCCGGGACAGAATCTTTACACTGAAGCTTTCTTT
TRBJ2-7,TRBV29-1,TRBD2,.,CSVLPGGSSYEQYF,TGCAGCGTTCTCCCCGGGGGGTCCTCCTACGAGCAGTACTTC
TRBJ2-3,TRBV28,.,few,CASSSGASAGADTQYF,TGTGCCAGCAGTTCGGGGGCTAGCGCAGGGGCAGATACGCAGTATTTT
TRBJ2-3,TRBV5-1,TRBD1,.,CASSHRTGADTQYF,TGCGCCAGCAGCCATAGGACAGGGGCGGATACGCAGTATTTT
TRBJ1-2,TRBV29-1,TRBD1,few,CSVELGQGHYSGYTF,TGCAGCGTTGAGCTGGGACAGGGGCACTATAGTGGCTACACCTTC
TRBJ2-3,TRBV7-2,TRBD2,few,CASSLREGPTDTQYF,TGTGCCAGCAGCTTAAGGGAGGGCCCCACAGATACGCAGTATTTT
TRBJ2-2,TRBV12-3/TRBV12-4,TRBD2,once,CASSLGFGLAGEGRETGELFF,TGTGCCAGCAGTTTGGGGTTCGGACTAGCGGGAGAGGGTCGAGAGACCGGGGAGCTGTTTTTT
TRBJ2-3,TRBV12-3/TRBV12-4,.,.,CASSFSGVVKYF,TGTGCCAGCAGTTTTAGCGGAGTAGTAAAGTATTTT